The entry that follows covers one T cell receptor beta chain sequence. Its specificity is not known. This sample was taken from a study of OX40 agonist ivuxolimab in advanced cancers. For the study at large: Patients received ivuxolimab, an agonistic anti-OX40 (CD134) antibody.

Germline V gene lookup returns CDR1 SGDLS and CDR2 YYNGEE. This CDR3 is 14 amino acids long. The V end lost 2 bases, the J end lost 8 bases, and 14 bases lay between the germline ends. Findings and caveats of the study: Patients with a partial response at 0.1-3.0 mg/kg had among the lowest clonal expansion. Expanded clones were, on average, more numerous among CD8+ T cells than CD4+.

Libraries were prepared by immunoSEQ multiplex PCR; TCRdb keeps only in-frame clonotypes and omits some of them. The repertoire holds nearly 95,000 clones, with approximately 94% as singletons. This TCR came from an adult with an advanced solid tumor such as melanoma, head and neck, liver or kidney cancer. The chain combines TRBV9 with TRBJ2-1, with no clear D. The source material was CD4+ or CD8+ T cells sorted from blood, sampled in a trial of the OX40 agonist ivuxolimab. The CDR3 nucleotides are TGTGCCAGCAGCGTTCGAGCAACCTCGGATGAGCAGTTCTTC. Translated: CASSVRATSDEQFF.